A single sample gave rise to the 18 T cell receptor beta chains below, sequenced in a study of blood T cell repertoires in COVID-19. TCRdb's table, derived via immunoSEQ multiplex PCR, lists solely in-frame clones and lacks some. Here the sample spans some 180,000 clones, roughly four fifths being singletons. Sequencing input: peripheral blood. The origin of the receptors is a woman aged 80 or older with acute or convalescent COVID-19.

The chain recombines TRBV11-2 with TRBJ1-1; D not certain. With 0 bases removed from V and 3 bases from J, the gap between germline ends came to 8 bases. The CDR3 covers 14 residues. Per the germline V gene, CDR1 is SGHAT and CDR2 is FQNNGV. The CDR3 reads CASSLDQVDTEAFF. The CDR3 DNA reads as TGTGCCAGCAGCTTAGATCAGGTGGACACTGAAGCTTTCTTT.

The chain links TRBV6-5 to TRBJ2-1, with 7 bases matching TRBD1. The CDR3 consists of 13 residues. The V segment lost 6 bases and the J segment 5 bases; nucleotides outside the gene matches: 4. CDR1 and CDR2 (germline): MNHEY, SVGAGI. The CDR3 region has the DNA TGTGCCAGCAGAAAACAGGGGAACAATGAGCAGTTCTTC. Residues: CASRKQGNNEQFF.

J is TRBJ1-4 and V is TRBV7-2; 11 nucleotides align to TRBD1. This CDR3 has 16 residues. Per the germline V gene, CDR1 is SGHTA and CDR2 is FQGNSA. V was clipped by 4 bases and J by 8 bases; unmatched bases: 9. CDR3 protein: CASSSHSGTGGEKLFF. The CDR3 DNA reads TGTGCCAGCAGCTCACATTCCGGGACAGGGGGAGAAAAACTGTTTTTT. The entire variable domain, with the rest obtained from reference TRBV7-2 and TRBJ1-4, is as follows: GAGVSQSPSNKVTEKGKDVELRCDPISGHTALYWYRQSLGQGLEFLIYFQGNSAPDKSGLPSDRFSAERTGGSVSTLTIQRTQQEDSAVYLCASSSHSGTGGEKLFFGSGTQLSVL.

This chain connects TRBV7-6 to TRBJ2-6; 7 bases are shared with TRBD2. The CDR3 is 19 amino acids. With V trimmed by 0 bases and J by 0 bases, 8 bases remained unmatched. Germline V gives CDR1 SGHVS, CDR2 FNYEAQ. CDR3 sequence (DNA): TGTGCCAGCAGCTTAGCTTCGGCTAGCGGACACTCTGGGGCCAACGTCCTGACTTTC. Residues: CASSLASASGHSGANVLTF.

CDR3 protein: CASIGRGRANTGELFF. In DNA form, the CDR3 reads TGTGCCAGTATTGGGAGGGGGAGGGCGAACACCGGGGAGCTGTTTTTT. The V and J genes are TRBV19 and TRBJ2-2, with a weak D call TRBD2 (7 bases). With 7 bases removed from V and 0 bases from J, the gap between germline ends came to 15 bases. Per the germline V gene, CDR1 is LNHDA and CDR2 is SQIVND (reference sequence). The CDR3 has 16 residues.

The V and J genes are TRBV7-2 and TRBJ2-7, with 7 nucleotides matching TRBD2. The V segment lost 0 bases and the J segment 5 bases; nucleotides outside the gene matches: 7. Germline V lookup: CDR1 SGHTA, CDR2 FQGNSA. CDR3 length equals 15 residues. CDR3 DNA: TGTGCCAGCAGCTTAGCGGGAGGGCCCTCGAACGAGCAGTACTTC. Amino acid sequence: CASSLAGGPSNEQYF.

The rearrangement joins TRBV18 to TRBJ1-4; 7 bases match TRBD1. Germline-derived CDR1 and CDR2 are KGHSH and LQKENI. The CDR3 is 15 amino acids. J gave up 4 bases and V 1 base, and 3 bases lay outside the gene matches. CDR3 sequence (DNA): TGTGCCAGCTCACCACAGGGGGCTGTTAATGAAAAACTGTTTTTT. The encoded protein is CASSPQGAVNEKLFF.

This rearrangement joins TRBV7-9 to TRBJ1-2; possibly TRBD1 for D (5 bases). The CDR3 consists of 14 residues. Germline CDR1 is SEHNR and CDR2 is FQNEAQ (reference sequence). Trimming left V 1 base short and J 8 bases short, with 14 bases between. CDR3 in DNA: TGTGCCAGCAGCTTAGAAGGAGGGGCTAGCGGCTACACCTTC. The encoded protein is CASSLEGGASGYTF.

V usage is TRBV20-1 and J usage is TRBJ2-1, with D possibly matching TRBD2 (5 bases). Germline CDR1 and CDR2: DFQATT and SNEGSKA (reference sequence). The CDR3 has 14 amino acids. The ends were cut back, 3 bases at V and 5 bases at J, with 14 bases in the middle. CDR3 coding DNA: TGCAGTGCTAGTTCCGCAAGGGAGCACAATGAGCAGTTCTTC. As protein: CSASSAREHNEQFF.

J is TRBJ2-3 and V is TRBV9; perhaps TRBD2 as D (5 bases). This CDR3 spans 15 amino acids. From germline, CDR1 is SGDLS and CDR2 YYNGEE. V was cut by 1 base and J by 1 base, with 10 bases left in between. CDR3 DNA: TGTGCCAGCAGCGTATGGGGAGCGGGCACAGATACGCAGTATTTT. It translates to CASSVWGAGTDTQYF. Complete variable domain (other parts from reference TRBV9 and TRBJ2-3): DSGVTQTPKHLITATGQRVTLRCSPRSGDLSVYWYQQSLDQGLQFLIQYYNGEERAKGNILERFSAQQFPDLHSELNLSSLELGDSALYFCASSVWGAGTDTQYFGPGTRLTVL.

This clone was observed a single time. Other DNA variants within this sample encode the same CDR3. The chain employs TRBV4-3 and TRBJ2-7, with D perhaps TRBD2 (5 bases). The CDR3 is 14 amino acids. Per germline, CDR1 LGHNA and CDR2 YSLEER. V dropped 0 bases and J dropped 4 bases, with 10 bases sitting between them. CDR3 region: CASSQDSRGYEQYF. DNA of the CDR3: TGCGCCAGCAGCCAAGATAGTCGGGGTTACGAGCAGTACTTC.

The chain recombines TRBV18 with TRBJ1-4, with no clear D. Germline V CDR1 and CDR2: KGHSH, LQKENI. V lost 0 bases and J 0 bases, leaving 11 bases between the germline ends. The CDR3 covers 17 residues. The CDR3 spells CASSPPVNTATNEKLFF. CDR3 coding DNA: TGTGCCAGCTCACCACCCGTTAATACAGCAACTAATGAAAAACTGTTTTTT.

Comments on this clone: At one end, the junction sequence differs from germline, possibly due to a read error. This rearrangement joins TRBV15 to TRBJ2-7; possibly TRBD1 for D (6 bases). This CDR3 is built from 12 residues. CDR1 and CDR2 from the germline V gene are LNHNV and YYDKDF (reference sequence). DNA for the CDR3: TGTGCCACCAGCAGAGATGGGGACACAAGTCACTTC. Residues: CATSRDGDTSHF.

This chain links TRBV4-3 with TRBJ1-2, with no clear D. The germline gives CDR1 LGHNA, CDR2 YSLEER. V was cut by 0 bases and J by 4 bases, with 18 bases left in between. The CDR3 is 17 residues long. DNA of the CDR3: TGCGCCAGCAGCCAAGAATATGAGGGTTTAAACCCCTATGGCTACACCTTC. The encoded protein is CASSQEYEGLNPYGYTF.

The chain uses TRBV9 and TRBJ1-1; 7 positions agree with TRBD1. Germline CDR1 and CDR2: SGDLS and YYNGEE. Trimming removed 4 bases from V and 4 bases from J; junction bases left unmatched: 10. The length of the CDR3 is 15 residues. CDR3 region: CASSPQTGLGTEAFF. CDR3 sequence (DNA): TGTGCCAGCAGCCCACAGACAGGGTTGGGCACTGAAGCTTTCTTT.

The rearrangement joins TRBV7-9 to TRBJ1-3; 11 bases are shared with TRBD1. V trimming: 3 bases; J trimming: 8 bases; junction bases outside the gene matches: 0. Germline CDR1 SEHNR, CDR2 FQNEAQ (reference sequence). This CDR3 has 13 residues. CDR3 protein: CASSLGQGDTIYF. CDR3 sequence (DNA): TGTGCCAGCAGCTTGGGACAGGGGGACACCATATATTTT.

This clone was observed a few times. The chain is built from TRBV28 and TRBJ1-1; D is unclear. The length of the CDR3 is 11 residues. CDR1 is MDHEN, CDR2 SYDVKM, per germline. The ends were cut back, 7 bases at V and 5 bases at J, with 8 bases in the middle. The CDR3 loop reads CASTRGTEAFF. DNA of the CDR3: TGTGCCAGCACCCGGGGAACTGAAGCTTTCTTT.

This clone has a single count. This sequence joins TRBV30 and TRBJ1-2; 8 bases agree with TRBD1. Germline-derived CDR1 and CDR2 are GTSNPN and SVGIG (reference sequence). The CDR3 length is 14 residues. The trim removed 2 bases at V and 3 bases at J, leaving 5 bases unmatched. Written as DNA, the CDR3 is TGTGCCTGGAGTCCCGACAGGGGACACTATGGCTACACCTTC. This translates into CAWSPDRGHYGYTF.